The rows below give T cell receptor beta chains drawn from one sample of a study of molecular identifiers for immune sequencing clone quantification. In TCRdb, the PCR reads were re-called with MiXCR into one record per CDR3 protein. The sample holds 37,000 or so distinct CDR3 sequences; about a fifth are singletons and the top ten take around 7%. Material for sequencing was naive CD8+ T cells from blood, with Jurkat cell RNA spiked in. These receptors originate from a human donor in good health. Some libraries in this study had Jurkat cell RNA spiked in. Both conserved end residues are part of each CDR3. The D gene is left open where the match is weak. Size tells how often a clone was seen (once, few, many) or the class of an expanded clone, and some rows leave it out.

abundance	v_gene	d_gene	j_gene	len	CDR3nt	CDR3aa
.	TRBV25-1	.	TRBJ1-5	14	TGTGCCAGCAGTGAACCGGGTCAATATCAGCCCCAGCATTTT	CASSEPGQYQPQHF
many	TRBV6-2/TRBV6-3	.	TRBJ2-1	18	TGTGCCAGCAGTTACTCGGTTCCGGGGTCGGAGGGGTACAATGAGCAGTTCTTC	CASSYSVPGSEGYNEQFF
many	TRBV7-8	.	TRBJ2-2	16	TGTGCCAGCAGCGTTAGGGGCGGTTTTGGCACCGGGGAGCTGTTTTTT	CASSVRGGFGTGELFF
.	TRBV29-1	.	TRBJ2-3	11	TGCAGCGTTGATTGGGGAGATACGCAGTATTTT	CSVDWGDTQYF
many	TRBV21-1	.	TRBJ1-1	15	TGTGCCAGCAGCAAAAGCGACAGGGGGTACACTGAAGCTTTCTTT	CASSKSDRGYTEAFF
many	TRBV7-3	TRBD1	TRBJ2-3	15	TGTGCCAGCAGCCCCGGGACAGGGTCCACAGATACGCAGTATTTT	CASSPGTGSTDTQYF
many	TRBV19	TRBD2	TRBJ2-1	16	TGTGCCAGTAGTATTCGGCCGGGACTAGCGGCTAATGAGCAGTTCTTC	CASSIRPGLAANEQFF
.	TRBV7-9	.	TRBJ1-2	15	TGTGCCAGCAGCTTACCCCAGGGAAGTCGGTACGGCTACACCTTC	CASSLPQGSRYGYTF
.	TRBV4-1	TRBD2	TRBJ2-3	15	TGCGCCAGCAGCAGTAGCGGGAGGAGCACAGATACGCAGTATTTT	CASSSSGRSTDTQYF
many	TRBV15	.	TRBJ2-5	14	TGTGCCACCAGCACCCTAAACGATCAAGAGACCCAGTACTTC	CATSTLNDQETQYF
many	TRBV14	.	TRBJ2-7	13	TGTGCCAGCAGCCAATGGTCGGGGTTGGAGCAGTACTTC	CASSQWSGLEQYF
few	TRBV11-2	TRBD2	TRBJ2-1	17	TGTGCCAGCAGCTCACAAATCGGGACTAGCGTAAACAATGAGCAGTTCTTC	CASSSQIGTSVNNEQFF
many	TRBV20-1	.	TRBJ2-3	13	TGCAGTGCTACCATTGCTAGCACAGATACGCAGTATTTT	CSATIASTDTQYF
many	TRBV4-1	TRBD2	TRBJ2-3	16	TGCGCCAGCAGCCCCTACAATAGGGAGGGGACAGATACGCAGTATTTT	CASSPYNREGTDTQYF
many	TRBV7-2	.	TRBJ2-1	15	TGTGCCAGCAGCCTAAAACCGGGGTTTTACAATGAGCAGTTCTTC	CASSLKPGFYNEQFF
many	TRBV9	TRBD2	TRBJ2-3	17	TGTGCCAGCAGCGTCGGGACTAGGCCTTCTAGCACAGATACGCAGTATTTT	CASSVGTRPSSTDTQYF
few	TRBV6-2/TRBV6-3	.	TRBJ2-7	11	TGTGCCAGCAGTTACGACTACGAGCAGTACTTC	CASSYDYEQYF
many	TRBV4-1	.	TRBJ2-7	14	TGCGCCAGCAGCCAAGTTGGATCGGGTTACGAGCAGTACTTC	CASSQVGSGYEQYF
.	TRBV14	TRBD2	TRBJ2-1	14	TGTGCCAGCAGCCACACCTTAGCGGGAGGTGAGCAGTTCTTC	CASSHTLAGGEQFF
.	TRBV12-3/TRBV12-4	TRBD2	TRBJ2-2	16	TGTGCCAGCAGTTTTGTACTAGCGGGGTCCGACGGGGAGCTGTTTTTT	CASSFVLAGSDGELFF
many	TRBV11-2	.	TRBJ2-7	15	TGTGCCAGCAGCTTACTGGCAGCCAGGCCCTACGAGCAGTACTTC	CASSLLAARPYEQYF
few	TRBV28	.	TRBJ2-3	14	TGTGCCAGCAGACTTCAAGGAAGCACAGATACGCAGTATTTT	CASRLQGSTDTQYF
many	TRBV7-8	.	TRBJ2-7	15	TGTGCCAGCAGCTTGCCCGGGACCCTCTACGACGAGCAGTACTTC	CASSLPGTLYDEQYF
many	TRBV7-2	TRBD1	TRBJ2-4	18	TGTGCCAGCAGCTCTTCTCTTTGGGCTGGACAGGAAAAAAACATTCAGTACTTC	CASSSSLWAGQEKNIQYF
once	TRBV24-1	TRBD1	TRBJ2-7	13	TGTGCCACCAGGGCCCGACAGGGACACGAGCAGTACTTC	CATRARQGHEQYF
many	TRBV13	.	TRBJ2-1	13	TGTGCCAGCAGCTCCTACCAGGGAGAGGAGCAGTTCTTC	CASSSYQGEEQFF
few	TRBV28	.	TRBJ2-2	12	TGTGCCAGCACCTCGCCCACCGGGGAGCTGTTTTTT	CASTSPTGELFF
few	TRBV29-1	.	TRBJ2-5	17	TGCAGCGCCAAGGAGGGGTCTCCTTGGGACCTTCAAGAGACCCAGTACTTC	CSAKEGSPWDLQETQYF
.	TRBV12-3/TRBV12-4	.	TRBJ2-2	15	TGTGCCAGCAGCCCAAGACTAGTTTTCTCCGGGGAGCTGTTTTTT	CASSPRLVFSGELFF
.	TRBV20-1	TRBD2	TRBJ2-3	13	TGCAGCCCTCTAGCGGGAGTGGCAGATACGCAGTATTTT	CSPLAGVADTQYF
few	TRBV10-3	.	TRBJ2-7	12	TGTGCCATCAGCGGACAAACCTACGAGCAGTACTTC	CAISGQTYEQYF
.	TRBV15	.	TRBJ1-1	15	TGTGCCACCAGCAGGGAGGACCGCGGCAACACTGAAGCTTTCTTT	CATSREDRGNTEAFF
many	TRBV14	TRBD2	TRBJ2-7	14	TGTGCCAGCAGCCCCCGAAGTAGCGGGAACGAGCAGTACTTC	CASSPRSSGNEQYF
.	TRBV28	.	TRBJ2-3	16	TGTGCCAGCAGCACGACTAGTACAGATTGGACAGATACGCAGTATTTT	CASSTTSTDWTDTQYF
.	TRBV5-1	.	TRBJ2-7	12	TGCGCCAGCAGCCCGGACAACTACGAGCAGTACTTC	CASSPDNYEQYF
.	TRBV28	TRBD1	TRBJ2-3	16	TGTGCCAGCAGTTTATTGGACAGGGTGCCCACAGATACGCAGTATTTT	CASSLLDRVPTDTQYF
many	TRBV5-6	.	TRBJ2-7	12	TGTGCCAGCAGCTTCGGGGCCTACGAGCAGTACTTC	CASSFGAYEQYF